This TCR beta chain emerged from a study of control samples from healthy donors and cancer patients. Method: immunoSEQ multiplex PCR; TCRdb's copy keeps in-frame clones and lacks some. The sample has around 100,000 clones, 90% seen once. This CDR3 has 12 amino acids. Germline values: CDR1 SGHNT, CDR2 YYREEE (reference sequence). Trimming stripped 4 bases from V and 3 bases from J, with 7 bases between. Sequences were obtained from blood. The clonotype comes from a woman in her late teens or twenties in good health. The chain uses TRBV5-4 and TRBJ2-5, with TRBD1 as a possible D gene (6 bases). The CDR3 DNA reads TGTGCCAGCAGCCGACAGGAAGAGACCCAGTACTTC. It specifies CASSRQEETQYF.